This T cell receptor (beta chain) was retrieved from a study of CD8+ T cells in alopecia areata. Study-wide context: Severity scoring for treated patients was based on the percentage of affected scalp area.

Sequencing relied on a cDNA template that was reverse transcribed from extracted RNA. Produced via immunoSEQ multiplex PCR; TCRdb's table is partial and in-frame only. The table lists around 180,000 clones, roughly three fifths of them singletons, with approximately 1.2% in the top ten. As for treatment: oral pan-JAK inhibitor, 5-10 mg twice daily. The length of the CDR3 is 13 residues. Trimming removed 4 bases at V and 3 bases at J, with 10 bases between. Germline CDR1 reads ENHRY; CDR2 reads SYGVKD. This TCR derives from a human donor with alopecia areata. The input for sequencing was CD4+ T cells sorted from blood, taken between weeks 49 and 50, from a patient treated with tofacitinib. The chain couples TRBV10-3 to TRBJ2-7, with a weak D call TRBD1 (6 bases). CDR3 protein: CAISGGQNYEQYF. CDR3 coding DNA: TGTGCCATCAGTGGTGGACAGAACTACGAGCAGTACTTC.